These 13 T cell receptor beta chains were sequenced from one sample in a study of blood T cell repertoires in COVID-19. Clones were sequenced by immunoSEQ multiplex PCR, and TCRdb holds only the in-frame ones, with some missing. The sample lists approximately 280,000 clones; about 88% were seen once. Sequencing input: peripheral blood. The receptor source for this set is a human donor with COVID-19, enrolled during active disease. The donor label of this sample is uncertain.

The chain has TRBV28 and TRBJ1-3, with a possible D match to TRBD1 (5 bases). V was pared by 6 bases and J by 3 bases, with 12 bases between. CDR1 and CDR2 from the germline V gene are MDHEN and SYDVKM. The CDR3 contains 14 residues. CDR3 region: CASRTQGSGNTIYF. CDR3 nucleotide sequence: TGTGCCAGCAGAACGCAGGGAAGTGGAAACACCATATATTTT.

CDR3 residues: CASSIGRVSNQPQHF. CDR3 coding DNA: TGTGCCAGTAGTATTGGCAGGGTTAGCAATCAGCCCCAGCATTTT. The chain links TRBV19 to TRBJ1-5; D is possibly TRBD1 (5 bases). The V end lost 3 bases, the J end lost 0 bases, and 9 bases lay between the germline ends. The CDR3 extends over 15 amino acids. Germline values: CDR1 LNHDA, CDR2 SQIVND (reference sequence).

Regarding this clone: Relative to the germline gene, one junction end is altered; a read error may explain this. V is TRBV7-7 and J is TRBJ2-5; 8 bases are shared with TRBD2. The CDR3 consists of 14 residues. The germline CDR1 and CDR2 sequences are SSHAT and FNYEAQ (reference sequence). CDR3 nucleotides: TGTGCTAGCAGCTTGGGGACTAGCCAAGAGACCCAGTACTTC. Its protein is CASSLGTSQETQYF.

In DNA, the CDR3 is TGTGCCAGCAGTTACAAGCGTATCTTGAACACTGAAGCTTTCTTT. It is translated as CASSYKRILNTEAFF. The chain combines TRBV6-5 with TRBJ1-1; D unresolved. V lost 2 bases to trimming and J lost 0 bases, with 10 bases between them. Germline CDR1 is MNHEY and CDR2 is SVGAGI. The CDR3 runs 15 residues.

The table lists this clone with a few counts. This chain joins TRBV5-1 and TRBJ2-1; possible D gene TRBD2, 6 bases. Germline lookup yields CDR1 SGHRS and CDR2 YFSETQ. CDR3 length: 13 amino acids. V shed 0 bases and J shed 9 bases, with 10 bases lying between them. The CDR3 DNA sequence: TGCGCCAGCAGCTTGGGACTAGAGGCTGAGCAGTTCTTC. This gives the protein CASSLGLEAEQFF.

The chain joins TRBV19 to TRBJ2-1; the match to TRBD1 covers 12 bases. This CDR3 has 16 residues. Trimming at V came to 1 base and at J to 12 bases, leaving 10 bases not matched to a gene. CDR1 is LNHDA and CDR2 is SQIVND in the germline V gene (reference sequence). CDR3 region: CASSIGGTGGESGQFF. The CDR3 DNA is TGTGCCAGTAGTATAGGGGGGACAGGGGGCGAGTCTGGGCAGTTCTTC.

The chain links TRBV10-2 to TRBJ1-5; D remains unclear. The germline V and J ends were trimmed by 3 bases and 4 bases, with 10 bases remaining between them. This CDR3 contains 14 residues. CDR1 WSHSY and CDR2 SAAADI come from the germline V gene. In nucleotides, the CDR3 is TGCGCCAGCAGTGAAGGCCAGGTTAATCAGCCCCAGCATTTT. As protein: CASSEGQVNQPQHF.

This clone was recorded only once. The V gene is TRBV28, the J gene TRBJ2-5, with a tentative D call TRBD2 (6 bases). CDR3 size: 14 residues. CDR1 is MDHEN, CDR2 SYDVKM, per germline. With 1 base removed from V and 4 bases from J, the gap between germline ends came to 10 bases. The CDR3 here is CASSLFSGGETQYF. CDR3 nucleotide sequence: TGTGCCAGCAGTTTATTTTCCGGGGGAGAGACCCAGTACTTC.

The chain has TRBV5-1 and TRBJ1-1; 9 nucleotides match TRBD1. The CDR3 contains 13 residues. Trimming took 4 bases from V and 7 from J; bases not matched to a gene: 5. Germline CDR1 is SGHRS and CDR2 is YFSETQ. CDR3 region: CASSPGDRDEAFF. The CDR3 DNA sequence: TGCGCCAGCAGCCCCGGGGACAGGGATGAAGCTTTCTTT. The complete variable domain, with remaining parts taken from reference TRBV5-1 and TRBJ1-1, reads KAGVTQTPRYLIKTRGQQVTLSCSPISGHRSVSWYQQTPGQGLQFLFEYFSETQRNKGNFPGRFSGRQFSNSRSEMNVSTLELGDSALYLCASSPGDRDEAFFGQGTRLTVV.

The chain carries TRBV28 and TRBJ2-5; perhaps TRBD1 as D (6 bases). V shed 4 bases and J shed 5 bases, with 20 bases lying between them. The V gene's germline CDR1 is MDHEN and CDR2 SYDVKM. The CDR3 sequence is 16 residues long. The CDR3: CASSSGTRTVAETQYF. CDR3 in DNA: TGTGCCAGCAGTTCCGGAACAAGGACAGTAGCTGAGACCCAGTACTTC.

V usage is TRBV11-1 and J usage is TRBJ2-7, with TRBD2 matching 10 bases. CDR1 and CDR2 from the germline V gene are SGHAT and FQDESV (reference sequence). The junction had 10 bases not matched to a gene; V was cut back by 4 bases and J by 4 bases. The CDR3 is 16 residues long. In DNA, the CDR3 is TGTGCCAGCAGCTCGCAACTCGGGACTAGCGAATACGAGCAGTACTTC. Its protein is CASSSQLGTSEYEQYF.

The genes are TRBV10-3 and TRBJ1-2, with D tentatively TRBD1 (6 bases). The CDR3 consists of 15 residues. The V and J ends lost 4 bases and 0 bases respectively, with 12 bases between them. Germline assignment: CDR1 ENHRY and CDR2 SYGVKD. The DNA of the CDR3 is TGTGCCATCAGTGCAGACAGGAAAGCTAACTATGGCTACACCTTC. Translation gives CAISADRKANYGYTF.

This clone was detected only a few times. V gene TRBV28 combines with J gene TRBJ1-2; 7 nucleotides align to TRBD1. CDR1 is MDHEN and CDR2 is SYDVKM in the germline V gene. Trimming at V came to 1 base and at J to 7 bases, leaving 9 bases not matched to a gene. This CDR3 comprises 15 residues. In nucleotides, the CDR3 is TGTGCCAGCAGTTTATCCCCCAGACAGGGAAGTGGCTACACCTTC. Its translation is CASSLSPRQGSGYTF.